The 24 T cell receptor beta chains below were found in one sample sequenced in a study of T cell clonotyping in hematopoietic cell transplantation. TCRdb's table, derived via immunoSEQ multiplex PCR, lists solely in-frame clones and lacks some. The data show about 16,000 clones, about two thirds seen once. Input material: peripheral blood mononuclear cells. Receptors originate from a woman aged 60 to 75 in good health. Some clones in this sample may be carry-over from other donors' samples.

The CDR3 bases are TGCGCCAGCAGCCAAGAACGGAGTAACTATGGCTACACCTTC. It is translated as CASSQERSNYGYTF. The rearrangement links TRBV4-1 to TRBJ1-2; no reliable D call. The CDR3 is 14 residues long. The germline gives CDR1 MGHRA, CDR2 YSYEKL. V gave up 0 bases and J gave up 1 base, with 6 bases separating them.

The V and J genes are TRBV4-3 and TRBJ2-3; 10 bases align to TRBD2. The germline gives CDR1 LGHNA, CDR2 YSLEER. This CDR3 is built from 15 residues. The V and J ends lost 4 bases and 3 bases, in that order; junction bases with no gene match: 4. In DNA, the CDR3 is TGCGCCAGCAGCCCCATAGCGGGGGGTACAGATACGCAGTATTTT. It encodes CASSPIAGGTDTQYF.

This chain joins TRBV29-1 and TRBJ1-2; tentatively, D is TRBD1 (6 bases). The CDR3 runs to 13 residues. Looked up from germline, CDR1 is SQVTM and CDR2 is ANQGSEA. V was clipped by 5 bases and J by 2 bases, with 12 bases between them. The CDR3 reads CSVRTALNYGYTF. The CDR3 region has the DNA TGCAGCGTTAGGACAGCCCTAAACTATGGCTACACCTTC.

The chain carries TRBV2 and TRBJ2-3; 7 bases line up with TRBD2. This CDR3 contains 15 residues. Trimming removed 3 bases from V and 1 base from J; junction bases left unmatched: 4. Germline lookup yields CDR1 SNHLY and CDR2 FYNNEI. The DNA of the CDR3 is TGTGCCAGCAGTGATGGGGGAGGGGGCACAGATACGCAGTATTTT. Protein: CASSDGGGGTDTQYF. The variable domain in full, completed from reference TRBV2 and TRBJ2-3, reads EPEVTQTPSHQVTQMGQEVILRCVPISNHLYFYWYRQILGQKVEFLVSFYNNEISEKSEIFDDQFSVERPDGSNFTLKIRSTKLEDSAMYFCASSDGGGGTDTQYFGPGTRLTVL.

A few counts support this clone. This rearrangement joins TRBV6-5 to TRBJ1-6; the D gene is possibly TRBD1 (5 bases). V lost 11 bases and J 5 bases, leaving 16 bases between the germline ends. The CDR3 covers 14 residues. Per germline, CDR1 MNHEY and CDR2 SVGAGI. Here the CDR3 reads CASHAGQDNSPLHF. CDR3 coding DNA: TGTGCCTCCCACGCGGGGCAGGATAATTCACCCCTCCACTTT.

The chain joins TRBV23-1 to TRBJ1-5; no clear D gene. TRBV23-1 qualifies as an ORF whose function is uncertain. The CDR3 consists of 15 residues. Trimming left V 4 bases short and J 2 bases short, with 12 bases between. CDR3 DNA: TGCGCCAGCAGTCTTGGGCCTGCTGGCAATCAGCCCCAGCATTTT. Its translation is CASSLGPAGNQPQHF.

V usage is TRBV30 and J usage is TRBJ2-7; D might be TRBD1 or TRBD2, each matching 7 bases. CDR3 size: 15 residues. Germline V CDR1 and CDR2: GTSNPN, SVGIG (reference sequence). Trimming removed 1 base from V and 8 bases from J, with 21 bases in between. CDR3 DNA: TGTGCCTGGAGTGCCTCCGGGGGAGGGGGCGCCAAGCAGTACTTC. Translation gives CAWSASGGGGAKQYF.

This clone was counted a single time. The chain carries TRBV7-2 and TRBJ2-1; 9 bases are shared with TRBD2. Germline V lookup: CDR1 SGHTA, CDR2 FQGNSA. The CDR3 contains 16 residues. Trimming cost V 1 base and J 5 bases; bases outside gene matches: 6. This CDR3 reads CASSLEGTSTNNEQFF. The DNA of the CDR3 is TGTGCCAGCAGCTTAGAGGGGACTAGCACAAACAATGAGCAGTTCTTC.

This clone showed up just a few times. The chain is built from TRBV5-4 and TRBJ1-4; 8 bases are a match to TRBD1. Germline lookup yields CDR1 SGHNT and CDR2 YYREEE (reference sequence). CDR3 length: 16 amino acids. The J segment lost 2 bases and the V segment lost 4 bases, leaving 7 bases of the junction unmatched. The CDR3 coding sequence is TGTGCCAGCAGCCTCTTCTCAGGGGGCACTAATGAAAAACTGTTTTTT. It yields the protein CASSLFSGGTNEKLFF.

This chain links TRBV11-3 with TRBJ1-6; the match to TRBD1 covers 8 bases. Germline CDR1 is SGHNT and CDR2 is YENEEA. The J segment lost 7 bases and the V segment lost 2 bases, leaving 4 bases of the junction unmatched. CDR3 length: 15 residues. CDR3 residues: CASSLSGGRNSPLHF. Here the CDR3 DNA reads TGTGCCAGCAGCTTATCAGGGGGCAGAAATTCACCCCTCCACTTT.

The CDR3 protein is CASSQDTSGEQETQYF. As DNA, the CDR3 is TGTGCCAGCAGCCAAGATACTAGCGGGGAACAAGAGACCCAGTACTTC. The genes are TRBV4-2 and TRBJ2-5, with 10 bases matching TRBD2. CDR1 is LGHNA, CDR2 YNFKEQ, per germline. The CDR3 extends over 16 amino acids. V lost 0 bases and J lost 2; bases outside the gene matches: 3.

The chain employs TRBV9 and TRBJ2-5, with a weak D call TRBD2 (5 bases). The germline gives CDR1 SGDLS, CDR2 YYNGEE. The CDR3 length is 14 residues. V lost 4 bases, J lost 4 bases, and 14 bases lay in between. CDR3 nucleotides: TGTGCCAGCAGCCCGCCGGACCGGGGAGAGACCCAGTACTTC. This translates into CASSPPDRGETQYF.

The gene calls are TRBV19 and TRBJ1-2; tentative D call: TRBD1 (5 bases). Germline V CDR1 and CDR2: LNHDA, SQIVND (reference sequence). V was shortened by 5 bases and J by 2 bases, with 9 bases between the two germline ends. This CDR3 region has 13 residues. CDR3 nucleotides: TGTGCCAGTAGTCCCGGGGGGAACTATGGCTACACCTTC. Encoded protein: CASSPGGNYGYTF.

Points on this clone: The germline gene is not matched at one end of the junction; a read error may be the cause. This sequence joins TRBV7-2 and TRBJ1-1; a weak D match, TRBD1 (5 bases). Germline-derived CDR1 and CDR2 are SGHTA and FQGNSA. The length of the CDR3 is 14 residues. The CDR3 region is CASSGGGMNTEAFF. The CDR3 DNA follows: TGTGCCAGCAGCGGGGGGGGGATGAACACCGAAGCTTTCTTT.

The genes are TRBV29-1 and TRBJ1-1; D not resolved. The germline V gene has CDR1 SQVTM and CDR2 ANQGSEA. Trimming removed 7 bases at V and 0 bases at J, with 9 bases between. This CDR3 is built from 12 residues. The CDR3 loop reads CSAGGLNTEAFF. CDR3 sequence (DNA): TGCAGCGCAGGTGGGTTGAACACTGAAGCTTTCTTT.

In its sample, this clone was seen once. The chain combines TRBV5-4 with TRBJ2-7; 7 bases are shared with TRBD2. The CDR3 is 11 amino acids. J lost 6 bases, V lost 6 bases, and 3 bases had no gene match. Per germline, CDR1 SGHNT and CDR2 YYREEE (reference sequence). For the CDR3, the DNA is TGTGCCAGCAATACGGGGGGCGAGCAGTACTTC. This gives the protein CASNTGGEQYF.

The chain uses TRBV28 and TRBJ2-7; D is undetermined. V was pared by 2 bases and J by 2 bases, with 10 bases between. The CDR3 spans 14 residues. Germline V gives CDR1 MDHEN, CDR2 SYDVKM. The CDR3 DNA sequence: TGTGCCAGCAGTTTAATCTCGATAACCTACGAGCAGTACTTC. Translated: CASSLISITYEQYF.

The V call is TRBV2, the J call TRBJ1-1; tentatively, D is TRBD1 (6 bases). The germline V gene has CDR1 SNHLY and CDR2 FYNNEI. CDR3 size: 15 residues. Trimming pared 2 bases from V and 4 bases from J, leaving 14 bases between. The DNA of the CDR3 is TGTGCCAGCAGTGAAAGGGGGGCCGGCGGCACTGAAGCTTTCTTT. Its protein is CASSERGAGGTEAFF.

CDR3 nucleotide sequence: TGTGCCACCCTACCGGGGGATGGGGGCTACACCTTC. It encodes CATLPGDGGYTF. V is TRBV6-5 and J is TRBJ1-2, with D possibly being TRBD1 (5 bases). This CDR3 contains 12 residues. Trimming took off 10 bases at V and 8 bases at J, with 17 bases between the two ends. Germline V gives CDR1 MNHEY, CDR2 SVGAGI.

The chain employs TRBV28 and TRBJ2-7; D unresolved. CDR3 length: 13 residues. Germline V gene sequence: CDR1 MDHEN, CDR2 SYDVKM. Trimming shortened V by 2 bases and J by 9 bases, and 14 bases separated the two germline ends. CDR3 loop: CASSLNDIRLQYF. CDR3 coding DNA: TGTGCCAGCAGTTTAAACGACATTAGGTTGCAGTACTTC.

The CDR3 loop reads CASSSRPKGERGQPQHF. The DNA of the CDR3 is TGTGCCAGCAGCTCGCGGCCGAAGGGCGAGCGGGGGCAGCCCCAGCATTTT. The chain uses TRBV7-8 and TRBJ1-5; TRBD1 might be the D (5 bases). V lost 4 bases and J 7 bases, leaving 23 bases between the germline ends. CDR3 size: 17 residues. Germline V gives CDR1 SGHVS, CDR2 FQNEAQ.

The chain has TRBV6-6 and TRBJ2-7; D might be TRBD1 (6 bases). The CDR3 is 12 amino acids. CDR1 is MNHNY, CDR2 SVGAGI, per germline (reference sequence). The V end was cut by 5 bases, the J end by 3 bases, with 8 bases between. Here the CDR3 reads CASSKQGYEQYF. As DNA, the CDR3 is TGTGCCAGCAGTAAACAGGGCTACGAGCAGTACTTC.

The CDR3 region is CASSLSGAGSPLHF. In DNA form, the CDR3 reads TGTGCCAGCAGCTTATCGGGGGCCGGTTCACCCCTCCACTTT. J is TRBJ1-6 and V is TRBV13, with a possible D match to TRBD1 (6 bases). Germline CDR1 is PRHDT and CDR2 is FYEKMQ (reference sequence). V was shortened by 2 bases and J by 9 bases, with 11 bases between the two germline ends. CDR3 size: 14 residues.

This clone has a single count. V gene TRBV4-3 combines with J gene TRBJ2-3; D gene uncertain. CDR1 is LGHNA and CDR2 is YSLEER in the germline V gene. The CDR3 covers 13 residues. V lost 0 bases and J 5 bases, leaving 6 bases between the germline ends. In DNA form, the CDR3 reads TGCGCCAGCAGCCAAGATTTTAGAGATACGCAGTATTTT. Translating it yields CASSQDFRDTQYF.